The next 2 T cell receptor beta chains were all read from a single sample in a study of blood T cell repertoires in COVID-19. Data came from immunoSEQ multiplex PCR; TCRdb stores just in-frame clones and leaves some out. The sample holds under 300,000 clones, roughly 86% seen once. The sequenced sample consisted of PBMCs or T cells enriched from blood (not recorded which). These TCRs come from a woman in her 50s who had recovered from COVID-19.

The chain uses TRBV4-1 and TRBJ1-5; D ambiguous. The CDR3 has 14 amino acids. V lost 5 bases, J lost 3 bases, and 11 bases lay in between. The germline V gene encodes CDR1 MGHRA and CDR2 YSYEKL. The CDR3 region has the DNA TGCGCCAGCAGCGCGGTCCTTGACAATCAGCCCCAGCATTTT. It is translated as CASSAVLDNQPQHF.

This rearrangement joins TRBV2 to TRBJ1-3; no reliable D call. Germline V CDR1 and CDR2: SNHLY, FYNNEI. Trimming left V 7 bases short and J 2 bases short, with 9 bases between. This CDR3 has 13 amino acids. Written as DNA, the CDR3 is TGTGCCAGCAACGGGGTGCCTGGAAACACCATATATTTT. Its translation: CASNGVPGNTIYF.